Here is one TCR beta chain with its context. The antigen is not known. Calling Graves' hyperthyroidism stable meant ophthalmopathy did not progress within 18 months. Participants, patients aged 18 to 65, had newly diagnosed hyperthyroidism with a duration under 2 months. Uncontrolled infections, other autoimmune diseases, pregnancy or lactation led to exclusion of patients. There were TCR beta CDR3 regions amplified from RNA transcripts. TCR CDR3 underwent first-round RT-PCR with the HTBI primer set. Via MiXCR, TCRdb re-called the multiplex PCR reads, giving one row per CDR3 protein. The table has roughly 570,000 distinct CDR3 sequences, roughly 50% seen once; the top ten hold roughly 7.7%. These data belong to a study of T cells in Graves' hyperthyroidism and ophthalmopathy. The V and J ends lost 1 base and 5 bases respectively, with 14 bases between them. Germline lookup yields CDR1 SEHNR and CDR2 FQNEAQ (reference sequence). The CDR3 covers 15 residues.

Study-wide points: The model's output predicted ophthalmopathy at a median of around 6.9 months prior to onset.

The sequence was collected from a woman between 18 and 29 years old with Graves' hyperthyroidism. The specimen sequenced was peripheral blood or thyroid tissue (not recorded which). The chain is built from TRBV7-9 and TRBJ1-1, with D perhaps TRBD1 (6 bases). The CDR3 spells CASSLGGALRTEAFF. CDR3 nucleotides: TGTGCCAGCAGCTTAGGGGGGGCGCTCCGGACTGAAGCTTTCTTT.